These 14 T cell receptor beta chains share one sample of origin, sequenced in a study of OX40 agonist ivuxolimab in advanced cancers. Using immunoSEQ multiplex PCR, the repertoire was profiled, and TCRdb retains in-frame clones only, with some absent. The table has over 55,000 clones, approximately 91% seen once. The material was CD4+ or CD8+ T cells sorted from blood, obtained in a trial of the OX40 agonist ivuxolimab. Receptors originate from an adult with an advanced solid tumor such as melanoma, head and neck, liver or kidney cancer.

The chain recombines TRBV6-5 with TRBJ1-6, with D possibly TRBD1 on 6 matching bases. The CDR3 extends over 13 amino acids. Trimming took 7 bases from V and 9 from J, leaving 13 bases between them. Looked up from germline, CDR1 is MNHEY and CDR2 is SVGAGI. In DNA, the CDR3 is TGTGCCAGCAAGGGGGGCGTTTCTTCACCCCTCCACTTT. It encodes CASKGGVSSPLHF.

This clone was observed a handful of times. J is TRBJ2-5 and V is TRBV6-1; D not certain. V was shortened by 7 bases and J by 2 bases, with 5 bases between the two germline ends. There are 11 residues in the CDR3. The germline gives CDR1 MNHNS, CDR2 SASEGT. Here the CDR3 DNA reads TGTGCCAGCACCTTACAAGAGACCCAGTACTTC. Protein product: CASTLQETQYF.

This chain uses TRBV5-1 with TRBJ1-2; maybe TRBD1 (5 bases). V gave up 4 bases and J gave up 0 bases, with 13 bases separating them. Germline CDR1 reads SGHRS; CDR2 reads YFSETQ. The CDR3 totals 15 residues. This CDR3 is CASSPRQTANYGYTF. CDR3 sequence (DNA): TGCGCCAGCAGCCCTCGACAGACAGCTAACTATGGCTACACCTTC.

The chain combines TRBV7-2 with TRBJ2-4, with D possibly matching TRBD1 (5 bases). This CDR3 contains 12 residues. CDR1 is SGHTA, CDR2 FQGNSA, per germline. V gave up 1 base and J gave up 10 bases, with 8 bases separating them. CDR3 DNA: TGTGCCAGCAGCTTAGTGGCAGGGATTCAGTACTTC. Translating it yields CASSLVAGIQYF.

As DNA, the CDR3 is TGTGCCAGCAGCTTGGAAGGGACAGGGAGGGCACCCCAGTACTTC. It codes for CASSLEGTGRAPQYF. This sequence joins TRBV5-8 and TRBJ2-7; 9 bases map to TRBD1. Germline V gives CDR1 SGHTS, CDR2 YDEGEE. Trimming removed 0 bases from V and 10 bases from J; junction bases left unmatched: 11. The length of the CDR3 is 15 residues.

This chain joins TRBV12-5 and TRBJ2-1, with D perhaps TRBD2 (5 bases). Germline V lookup: CDR1 LGHNT, CDR2 FRNRAP. The CDR3 covers 12 residues. The ends were cut back, 7 bases at V and 9 bases at J, with 13 bases in the middle. In DNA form, the CDR3 reads TGTGCTAGTGCCCTACTAGTGACTGAGCAGTTCTTC. This encodes CASALLVTEQFF.

J is TRBJ1-2 and V is TRBV4-2, with D possibly being TRBD1 (5 bases). Trimming cost V 4 bases and J 8 bases, with 14 bases left between them. CDR1 and CDR2 (germline): LGHNA, YNFKEQ. This CDR3 contains 13 residues. CDR3 nucleotide sequence: TGTGCCAGCAGCCCGGGACTTCTGACCGGCTACACCTTC. Encoded protein: CASSPGLLTGYTF.

The rearrangement links TRBV11-3 to TRBJ1-2, with 7 bases aligning to TRBD1. Looked up from germline, CDR1 is SGHNT and CDR2 is YENEEA. V lost 6 bases, J lost 7 bases, and 8 bases stayed unmatched. The CDR3 is 13 residues long. In DNA form, the CDR3 reads TGTGCCAGCAGTCAAGACAGGGTGGGTGGCTACACCTTC. It encodes CASSQDRVGGYTF.

The chain combines TRBV12-5 with TRBJ1-3, with D possibly TRBD1 on 6 matching bases. The V gene lost 3 bases and the J gene lost 1 base, with 10 bases spanning the gap. This CDR3 is built from 15 residues. Germline V CDR1 and CDR2: LGHNT, FRNRAP. CDR3 sequence reads: CASGFRGASGNTIYF. In nucleotides, the CDR3 is TGTGCTAGTGGTTTCCGGGGGGCATCTGGAAACACCATATATTTT.

The chain links TRBV5-6 to TRBJ2-1, with TRBD2 matching over 11 bases. The germline V gene has CDR1 SGHDT and CDR2 YYEEEE. With 7 bases clipped from V and 0 bases from J, the junction kept 12 bases outside the gene matches. The CDR3 contains 18 residues. The CDR3 here is CASGRELAGVISYNEQFF. The CDR3 region has the DNA TGTGCCAGCGGCAGGGAACTAGCGGGGGTGATCTCCTACAATGAGCAGTTCTTC.

The gene calls are TRBV18 and TRBJ2-7, with TRBD2 matching 8 bases. The CDR3 contains 15 residues. Germline V gene sequence: CDR1 KGHSH, CDR2 LQKENI. V dropped 0 bases and J dropped 4; count of bases not matched to a gene: 5. In DNA form, the CDR3 reads TGTGCCAGCTCACCACCGATGAGCGGGGGTTACGAGCAGTACTTC. Translation gives CASSPPMSGGYEQYF.

The V call is TRBV10-2, the J call TRBJ2-2; D possibly corresponds to TRBD2 (5 bases). Trimming removed 9 bases at V and 1 base at J, with 9 bases between. In germline, CDR1 is WSHSY, CDR2 SAAADI. This CDR3 is 13 amino acids long. The chain's CDR3 is CASSRENTGELFF. CDR3 DNA sequence: TGCGCCAGTTCACGGGAGAACACCGGGGAGCTGTTTTTT.

V usage is TRBV28 and J usage is TRBJ2-7, with 9 bases identical to TRBD2. Germline V gene lookup returns CDR1 MDHEN and CDR2 SYDVKM. V shed 3 bases and J 3 bases; nucleotides not matched to a gene: 3. This CDR3 contains 14 residues. The DNA of the CDR3 is TGTGCCAGCAGTTTTTTGCGGGAGGGCTACGAGCAGTACTTC. As protein: CASSFLREGYEQYF.

The rearrangement links TRBV18 to TRBJ1-2; the D gene is possibly TRBD1 (5 bases). CDR3 length: 13 residues. In germline, CDR1 is KGHSH, CDR2 LQKENI. V lost 6 bases to trimming and J lost 2 bases, with 10 bases between them. Here the CDR3 reads CASSQGENYGYTF. In DNA form, the CDR3 reads TGTGCCAGCTCCCAGGGAGAGAACTATGGCTACACCTTC. Supplemented by reference TRBV18 and TRBJ1-2, the full variable domain reads NAGVMQNPRHLVRRRGQEARLRCSPMKGHSHVYWYRQLPEEGLKFMVYLQKENIIDESGMPKERFSAEFPKEGPSILRIQQVVRGDSAAYFCASSQGENYGYTFGSGTRLTVV.